Listed below are T cell receptor beta chains from one sample, sequenced in a study of blood T cell repertoires in COVID-19. Libraries were prepared by immunoSEQ multiplex PCR; TCRdb keeps only in-frame clonotypes and omits some of them. The sample records 150,000 or so clones, roughly 87% being singletons. Sequences were obtained from PBMCs or T cells enriched from blood (not recorded which). These receptor sequences come from a woman aged 35 to 49 who had been exposed to COVID-19. CDR3s include the opening cysteine and the closing phenylalanine or tryptophan. The D gene is left open where the match is weak. Size is omitted from some rows. Given values are once, few, many or a class for expanded clones.

cdr3_nt cdr3_aa j_call v_call d_call clone_size
TGTGCCAGTAGTATAAGCGGTACCACCGGGGAGCTGTTTTTT CASSISGTTGELFF TRBJ2-2 TRBV19 NA medium-sized
TGCGCCAGCAGTAATGGGCTACCCCAGGTGTCAAATGAGCAGTTCTTC CASSNGLPQVSNEQFF TRBJ2-1 TRBV5-1 NA NA
TGTGCTAGTGGTTTGGGCCCCCTTGACAAAGACAATCAGCCCCAGCATTTT CASGLGPLDKDNQPQHF TRBJ1-5 TRBV12-5 NA NA
TGTGCCAGCAGTTTGGGGCAGGGAAGGATGGGCCCAGATACGCAGTATTTT CASSLGQGRMGPDTQYF TRBJ2-3 TRBV28 NA NA
TGTGCCAGCAGCTTAGGCGGAAATGAGGGAGAGACCCAGTACTTC CASSLGGNEGETQYF TRBJ2-5 TRBV11-3 NA NA
TGCGCCAGCAGCCAACCTGGGACTAGCGGGCTCTACGAGCAGTACTTC CASSQPGTSGLYEQYF TRBJ2-7 TRBV4-1 TRBD2 NA
TGTGCCAGCAGCGTTTTGGCGGGGGCTAGCACAGATACGCAGTATTTT CASSVLAGASTDTQYF TRBJ2-3 TRBV11-2 NA once
TGTGCCAGCAGCCAAGGTAGCGGCGCTTTCCAAGAGACCCAGTACTTC CASSQGSGAFQETQYF TRBJ2-5 TRBV3-1/TRBV3-2 NA NA
TGTGCCAGCAGCTTAGCGGGGGGGGCCGGCTACAATGAGCAGTTCTTC CASSLAGGAGYNEQFF TRBJ2-1 TRBV7-8 NA NA
TGTGCCAGTAGTATTCAGATGGCTAGCAATCAGCCCCAGCATTTT CASSIQMASNQPQHF TRBJ1-5 TRBV19 NA NA
TGTGCCAGCAGCCCGCGACAGGGGGAAGGACAGCCCCAGCATTTT CASSPRQGEGQPQHF TRBJ1-5 TRBV5-6 TRBD1 NA
TGTGCCAGCAGTGAGTCCGGGACTAGCAGCTACAATGAGCAGTTCTTC CASSESGTSSYNEQFF TRBJ2-1 TRBV6-4 TRBD2 NA
TGCGCCAGCAGCCAACGGGGAGGTGATTCACCCCTCCACTTT CASSQRGGDSPLHF TRBJ1-6 TRBV4-1 NA NA
TGTGCCAGCAGCCGATACCAGCGGAACACTGAAGCTTTCTTT CASSRYQRNTEAFF TRBJ1-1 TRBV7-9 NA NA
TGCGCCAGCAGTGAGTCGGGGGGACGGGGGAACTACGAGCAGTACTTC CASSESGGRGNYEQYF TRBJ2-7 TRBV10-1 NA NA
TGTGCCAGCAGCCTCCTTTACGAGCAGTACTTC CASSLLYEQYF TRBJ2-7 TRBV7-2 NA NA
TGCGCCAGCAGCCAAGCCCGGGGTCTCTACGAGCAGTACTTC CASSQARGLYEQYF TRBJ2-7 TRBV4-1 NA NA
TGTGCCAGCAGCTTAGGACTAGCGGGAGGGTTAAGGAATGAGCAGTTCTTC CASSLGLAGGLRNEQFF TRBJ2-1 TRBV7-6 TRBD2 few
TGTGCCAGCAGTTTCGGGACAGTTCTCGCTAACTATGGCTACACCTTC CASSFGTVLANYGYTF TRBJ1-2 TRBV2 TRBD1 few
TGTGCCAGCAGCGCGGGACCTAGAGAGACCCAGTACTTC CASSAGPRETQYF TRBJ2-5 TRBV11-3 NA NA